This passage covers 29 T cell receptor beta chains from one sample sequenced in a study of T cells in Graves' hyperthyroidism and ophthalmopathy. TCR beta CDR3 sequences were amplified from RNA transcripts. First-round RT-PCR with HTBI primers amplified the TCR CDR3 region. One entry per CDR3 protein results from TCRdb running MiXCR on the multiplex PCR reads. The profile covers around 660,000 distinct CDR3 sequences, with less than 45% appearing a single time and roughly 7.2% taken by the ten largest. Sample: peripheral blood or thyroid tissue (not recorded which). The receptors come from an adult man with Graves' disease, either hyperthyroidism or ophthalmopathy (not recorded which).

In its sample, this clonotype was seen once. The chain links TRBV29-1 to TRBJ1-1; D is possibly TRBD1 (5 bases). The CDR3 is made up of 10 amino acids. V shed 7 bases and J shed 4 bases, with 7 bases lying between them. Germline V CDR1 and CDR2: SQVTM, ANQGSEA. The CDR3 DNA reads as TGCAGCGGCAGGGTCACTGAAGCTTTCTTT. Protein product: CSGRVTEAFF.

The chain carries TRBV2 and TRBJ1-6; no reliable D call. The CDR3 length is 15 residues. The germline gives CDR1 SNHLY, CDR2 FYNNEI. The V end lost 4 bases, the J end lost 7 bases, and 14 bases lay between the germline ends. CDR3: CASSATERLNSPLHF. In DNA, the CDR3 is TGTGCCAGCAGTGCTACCGAAAGGTTGAATTCACCCCTCCACTTT.

This chain joins TRBV6-5 and TRBJ1-2, with TRBD1 matching 7 bases. CDR3 length: 14 amino acids. The germline V gene encodes CDR1 MNHEY and CDR2 SVGAGI. V shed 6 bases, J shed 4 bases, and the junction held 8 bases outside the gene matches. Written as DNA, the CDR3 is TGTGCCAGCAGCGAAGACAGGGTTGGCTATGGCTACACCTTC. Encoded protein: CASSEDRVGYGYTF.

This clonotype was observed a single time. The CDR3 DNA is TGTGCCAGCAGTGTGACTAGCGGGGGGCCGGATCGGTACGAGCAGTACTTC. As protein: CASSVTSGGPDRYEQYF. V gene TRBV2 combines with J gene TRBJ2-7; TRBD2 matches at 13 bases. Trimming took 4 bases from V and 4 from J; bases not matched to a gene: 10. The CDR3 runs 17 residues. CDR1 is SNHLY and CDR2 is FYNNEI in the germline V gene.

This clonotype came up many times. This chain connects TRBV7-2 to TRBJ1-1; D not certain. The CDR3 length is 14 residues. V lost 1 base to trimming and J lost 5 bases, with 11 bases between them. Looked up from germline, CDR1 is SGHTA and CDR2 is FQGNSA. The CDR3 region has the DNA TGTGCCAGCAGCTTAGTAGGCAGGCAGACTGAAGCTTTCTTT. Residues: CASSLVGRQTEAFF.

Only a few counts were recorded for this clonotype. The rearrangement joins TRBV7-6 to TRBJ1-1, with TRBD1 matching 7 bases. Germline lookup yields CDR1 SGHVS and CDR2 FNYEAQ. The J segment lost 7 bases and the V segment lost 6 bases, leaving 5 bases of the junction unmatched. CDR3 length equals 12 residues. The CDR3 DNA follows: TGTGCCAGCAGTACGTCAGGGGGTGAAGCTTTCTTT. Translating it yields CASSTSGGEAFF.

As for this clonotype: This may be a read error, as it is one base from a much larger clone. This chain links TRBV2 with TRBJ1-2; no firm D call. Germline CDR1 is SNHLY and CDR2 is FYNNEI. The CDR3 length is 13 residues. V was shortened by 4 bases and J by 7 bases, with 13 bases between the two germline ends. The CDR3, as DNA: TGTGCCAGCAGTGGTCGGGTTTCTAGTGGCTACACCTTC. This codes for CASSGRVSSGYTF.

This clonotype was observed a few times. This rearrangement joins TRBV7-2 to TRBJ2-7; tentatively, D is TRBD1 or TRBD2 (5 bases each). V gave up 6 bases and J gave up 3 bases, with 15 bases separating them. The CDR3 runs to 14 residues. Germline lookup yields CDR1 SGHTA and CDR2 FQGNSA. DNA for the CDR3: TGTGCCAGCAGTCCCATAGGGACCAGCTACGAGCAGTACTTC. This codes for CASSPIGTSYEQYF.

The table lists this clonotype with a few counts. The chain combines TRBV6-6 with TRBJ1-5; 7 positions agree with TRBD1. The V gene's germline CDR1 is MNHNY and CDR2 SVGAGI (reference sequence). This CDR3 spans 15 amino acids. V trimming: 2 bases; J trimming: 7 bases; junction bases outside the gene matches: 8. Here the CDR3 DNA reads TGTGCCAGCAGTTACATTACAGGGGAGCGACAGCCCCAGCATTTT. This codes for CASSYITGERQPQHF.

The J gene is TRBJ1-2, the V gene TRBV20-1; a weak D match, TRBD1 (5 bases). The CDR3 is 13 amino acids. Germline CDR1 reads DFQATT; CDR2 reads SNEGSKA (reference sequence). V was cut by 6 bases and J by 1 base, with 12 bases left in between. CDR3 coding DNA: TGCAGTGCCATCAGCAGGGATAACTATGGCTACACCTTC. It encodes CSAISRDNYGYTF.

Remarks on this clonotype: A much larger clonotype is one base distant, so this may be a read error. The chain joins TRBV12-3 or TRBV12-4 to TRBJ1-2; perhaps TRBD1 as D (5 bases). Deletions cut 6 bases from V and 0 bases from J, with 8 bases between. The CDR3 consists of 13 residues. CDR3 protein: CASRATANYGYTF. In nucleotides, the CDR3 is TGTGCCAGCAGAGCGACAGCTAACTATGGCTACACCTTC.

As concerns this clonotype: A much more abundant neighbour one base away suggests this may be a read error. CDR3 coding DNA: TGTGCCAGCAGCGTAGAACCGAGCTCCTACGAGCGGTACTTC. Translating gives CASSVEPSSYERYF. The rearrangement links TRBV9 to TRBJ2-7; D is ambiguous. Germline-derived CDR1 and CDR2 are SGDLS and YYNGEE. The CDR3 totals 14 residues. The whole variable domain, remainder taken from reference TRBV9 and TRBJ2-7, is DSGVTQTPKHLITATGQRVTLRCSPRSGDLSVYWYQQSLDQGLQFLIQYYNGEERAKGNILERFSAQQFPDLHSELNLSSLELGDSALYFCASSVEPSSYERYFGPGTRLTVT.

This clonotype appeared once. This sequence joins TRBV19 and TRBJ1-5, with 7 nucleotides matching TRBD1. Looked up from germline, CDR1 is LNHDA and CDR2 is SQIVND (reference sequence). V dropped 8 bases and J dropped 1; count of bases not matched to a gene: 11. The CDR3 extends over 16 amino acids. CDR3 sequence reads: CASARASTGSNQPQHF. The CDR3 bases are TGTGCCAGTGCTAGAGCCTCGACAGGGAGCAATCAGCCCCAGCATTTT.

This clonotype was seen many times. The rearrangement joins TRBV20-1 to TRBJ2-7; tentatively, D is TRBD2 (5 bases). Deletions cut 3 bases from V and 3 bases from J, with 12 bases between. CDR1 and CDR2 (germline): DFQATT, SNEGSKA (reference sequence). This CDR3 contains 13 residues. The DNA for the CDR3 is TGCAGTGCTAGTGATGAACTAGTCTACGAGCAGTACTTC. This sequence encodes CSASDELVYEQYF.

The chain is built from TRBV2 and TRBJ1-5; no clear D gene. V gave up 7 bases and J gave up 4 bases, with 14 bases separating them. In germline, CDR1 is SNHLY, CDR2 FYNNEI. CDR3 size: 14 residues. CDR3 sequence (DNA): TGTGCCAGCAACGCGCAGGTCAGAAATCAGCCCCAGCATTTT. Its translation: CASNAQVRNQPQHF.

The genes are TRBV11-2 and TRBJ1-1, with D unresolved. The CDR3 length is 14 residues. Trimming removed 5 bases at V and 4 bases at J, with 14 bases between. Germline CDR1 reads SGHAT; CDR2 reads FQNNGV. CDR3 sequence (DNA): TGTGCCAGCAGCCCTGGGCGGGTGTCCACTGAAGCTTTCTTT. Protein: CASSPGRVSTEAFF. The whole variable domain, remainder taken from reference TRBV11-2 and TRBJ1-1, is EAGVAQSPRYKIIEKRQSVAFWCNPISGHATLYWYQQILGQGPKLLIQFQNNGVVDDSQLPKDRFSAERLKGVDSTLKIQPAKLEDSAVYLCASSPGRVSTEAFFGQGTRLTVV.

This clonotype occurred a few times. This rearrangement joins TRBV29-1 to TRBJ2-7, with D perhaps matching TRBD1 (5 bases). Trimming left V 6 bases short and J 2 bases short, with 11 bases between. The CDR3 contains 12 residues. From germline, CDR1 is SQVTM and CDR2 ANQGSEA. CDR3 nucleotide sequence: TGCAGCGTCCGAGACAGCCCCTACGAGCAGTACTTC. Protein: CSVRDSPYEQYF.

This clonotype was counted a few times. CDR3 region: CAAEGPDEQYF. The CDR3 DNA is TGTGCGGCTGAAGGGCCCGACGAGCAGTACTTC. The chain couples TRBV25-1 to TRBJ2-7; D unclear. The CDR3 is made up of 11 amino acids. Per the germline V gene, CDR1 is MGHDK and CDR2 is SYGVNS.

The chain uses TRBV29-1 and TRBJ2-5; 11 bases fit TRBD2. The CDR3 consists of 14 residues. After removal of 8 bases from V and 4 bases from J, the junction contained 9 bases not matched to a gene. Germline V CDR1 and CDR2: SQVTM, ANQGSEA. In nucleotides, the CDR3 is TGCAGCCTCACACTAGCGGGAGAGGGAGAGACCCAGTACTTC. It is translated as CSLTLAGEGETQYF.

V and J are TRBV20-1 and TRBJ1-2; no reliable D call. V gave up 7 bases and J gave up 8 bases, with 11 bases separating them. The length of the CDR3 is 10 residues. Germline CDR1 is DFQATT and CDR2 is SNEGSKA (reference sequence). CDR3 DNA: TGCAGTGTTACCATGGGGGGCTACACCTTC. Protein product: CSVTMGGYTF.

The gene calls are TRBV25-1 and TRBJ2-5, with D perhaps matching TRBD1 (5 bases). CDR1 is MGHDK, CDR2 SYGVNS, per germline. This CDR3 contains 12 residues. V was clipped by 1 base and J by 6 bases, with 6 bases between them. This CDR3 is CASSESGKTQYF. CDR3 nucleotides: TGTGCCAGCAGTGAATCAGGGAAGACCCAGTACTTC.

This clonotype has a count of ten or more. The chain combines TRBV10-3 with TRBJ1-5; 10 bases fit TRBD1. V trimming: 0 bases; J trimming: 2 bases; junction bases outside the gene matches: 10. The CDR3 consists of 19 residues. CDR1 is ENHRY and CDR2 is SYGVKD in the germline V gene. The CDR3 sequence is CAISESDRGLSHGNQPQHF. CDR3 coding DNA: TGTGCCATCAGTGAGTCCGACAGGGGGCTTAGTCACGGCAATCAGCCCCAGCATTTT.

This clonotype was seen ten or more times. CDR3 region: CASSARGAEDSPLHF. CDR3 sequence (DNA): TGTGCCAGCAGCGCCAGGGGGGCTGAGGATTCACCCCTCCACTTT. The V gene is TRBV7-9, the J gene TRBJ1-6; TRBD1 matches at 7 bases. The ends lost 5 bases at V and 8 bases at J; junction bases unmatched: 9. CDR3 size: 15 residues. Germline CDR1 SEHNR, CDR2 FQNEAQ (reference sequence).

The table lists this clonotype with many counts. This rearrangement joins TRBV7-2 to TRBJ1-3, with a tentative D call TRBD1 (5 bases). The germline V and J ends were trimmed by 5 bases and 4 bases, with 18 bases remaining between them. This CDR3 spans 16 amino acids. Germline assignment: CDR1 SGHTA and CDR2 FQGNSA. The CDR3 sequence: CASSQGRVARGNTIYF. The DNA of the CDR3 is TGTGCCAGCAGCCAGGGCAGGGTGGCTCGAGGAAACACCATATATTTT.

This clonotype showed up many times. The rearrangement uses TRBV20-1 and TRBJ1-4, with unresolved D. Germline V gene data show CDR1 as DFQATT and CDR2 as SNEGSKA (reference sequence). The V end was cut by 3 bases, the J end by 7 bases, with 6 bases between. The CDR3 is made up of 11 amino acids. CDR3 sequence reads: CSASEAEKLFF. In DNA form, the CDR3 reads TGCAGTGCTAGCGAGGCTGAAAAACTGTTTTTT.

This chain connects TRBV29-1 to TRBJ2-2; TRBD2 agrees at 7 bases. This CDR3 contains 15 residues. After removal of 6 bases from V and 3 bases from J, the junction contained 10 bases not matched to a gene. Germline CDR1 reads SQVTM; CDR2 reads ANQGSEA. CDR3 protein: CSVGTEGGDTGELFF. In DNA form, the CDR3 reads TGCAGCGTAGGAACGGAGGGAGGGGACACCGGGGAGCTGTTTTTT.

The V gene is TRBV10-3, the J gene TRBJ2-5, with TRBD1 matching 9 bases. The CDR3 contains 13 residues. The V and J ends lost 6 bases and 4 bases, in that order; junction bases with no gene match: 3. Germline CDR1 ENHRY, CDR2 SYGVKD. CDR3 in DNA: TGTGCCATCAGCGGACAGGGGTTAGAGACCCAGTACTTC. Translated, it gives CAISGQGLETQYF.

The table lists this clonotype with many counts. The rearrangement joins TRBV13 to TRBJ2-7; D call uncertain. CDR1 and CDR2 (germline): PRHDT, FYEKMQ (reference sequence). The length of the CDR3 is 12 residues. V was clipped by 5 bases and J by 3 bases, with 8 bases between them. CDR3: CASSDRYYEQYF. The CDR3, as DNA: TGTGCCAGCAGCGACCGCTACTACGAGCAGTACTTC.

The sample holds many counts of this clonotype. V is TRBV7-9 and J is TRBJ2-7; 7 bases align to TRBD1. CDR1 is SEHNR and CDR2 is FQNEAQ in the germline V gene (reference sequence). The CDR3 loop spans 14 amino acids. J lost 7 bases, V lost 5 bases, and 11 bases had no gene match. DNA of the CDR3: TGTGCCAGCAGCGAGGGACAGTCCACTGGAGAGCAGTACTTC. It translates to CASSEGQSTGEQYF.